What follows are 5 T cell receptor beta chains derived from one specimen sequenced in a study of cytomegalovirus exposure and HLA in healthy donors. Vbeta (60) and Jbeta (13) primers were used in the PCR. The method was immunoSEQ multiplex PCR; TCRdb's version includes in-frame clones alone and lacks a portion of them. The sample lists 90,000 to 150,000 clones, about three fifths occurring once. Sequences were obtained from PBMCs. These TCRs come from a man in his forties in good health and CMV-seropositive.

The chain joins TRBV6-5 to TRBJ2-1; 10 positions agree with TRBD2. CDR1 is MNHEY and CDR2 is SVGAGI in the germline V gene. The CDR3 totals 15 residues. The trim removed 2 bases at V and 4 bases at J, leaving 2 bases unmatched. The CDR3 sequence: CASSYGTSEYNEQFF. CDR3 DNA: TGTGCCAGCAGTTACGGGACTAGCGAATACAATGAGCAGTTCTTC.

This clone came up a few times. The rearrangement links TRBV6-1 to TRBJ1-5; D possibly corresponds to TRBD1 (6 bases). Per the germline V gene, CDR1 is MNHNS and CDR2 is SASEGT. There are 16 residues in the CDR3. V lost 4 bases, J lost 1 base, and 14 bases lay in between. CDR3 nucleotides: TGTGCCAGCAGTGCCCGGCAGGGGATAAGCAATCAGCCCCAGCATTTT. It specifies CASSARQGISNQPQHF.

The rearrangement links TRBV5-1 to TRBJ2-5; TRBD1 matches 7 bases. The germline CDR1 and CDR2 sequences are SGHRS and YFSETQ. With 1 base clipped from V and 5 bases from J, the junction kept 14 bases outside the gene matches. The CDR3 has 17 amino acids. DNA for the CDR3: TGCGCCAGCAGCTTGAGACTCGGGACAGAGGATCTGGAGACCCAGTACTTC. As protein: CASSLRLGTEDLETQYF.

The DNA of the CDR3 is TGTGCCAGTAGTCGAAACGGACGCCGGGGCACCGGGGAGCTGTTTTTT. Amino acids: CASSRNGRRGTGELFF. The chain employs TRBV19 and TRBJ2-2; TRBD2 is a possible D gene (5 bases). Germline CDR1 LNHDA, CDR2 SQIVND (reference sequence). V lost 5 bases to trimming and J lost 4 bases, with 17 bases between them. The CDR3 runs to 16 residues.

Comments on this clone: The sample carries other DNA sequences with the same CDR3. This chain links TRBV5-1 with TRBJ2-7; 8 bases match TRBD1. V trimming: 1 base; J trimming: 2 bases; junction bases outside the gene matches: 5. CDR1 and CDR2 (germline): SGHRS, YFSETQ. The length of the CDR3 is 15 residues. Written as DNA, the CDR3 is TGCGCCAGCAGCTTGCTTCCGGACAGGGCCTACGAGCAGTACTTC. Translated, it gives CASSLLPDRAYEQYF.